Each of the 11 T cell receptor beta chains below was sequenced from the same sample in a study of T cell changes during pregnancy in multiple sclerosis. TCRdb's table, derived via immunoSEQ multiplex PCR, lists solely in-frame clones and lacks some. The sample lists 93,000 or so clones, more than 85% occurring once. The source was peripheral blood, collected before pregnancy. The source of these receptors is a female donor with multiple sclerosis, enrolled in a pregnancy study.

CDR3 amino acids: CSVEEGVRSAGYTF. For the CDR3, the DNA is TGCAGCGTTGAAGAAGGGGTACGCTCGGCTGGCTACACCTTC. The chain recombines TRBV29-1 with TRBJ1-2; D possibly corresponds to TRBD1 (5 bases). The germline V and J ends were trimmed by 0 bases and 7 bases, with 15 bases remaining between them. CDR3 size: 14 residues. CDR1 is SQVTM, CDR2 ANQGSEA, per germline.

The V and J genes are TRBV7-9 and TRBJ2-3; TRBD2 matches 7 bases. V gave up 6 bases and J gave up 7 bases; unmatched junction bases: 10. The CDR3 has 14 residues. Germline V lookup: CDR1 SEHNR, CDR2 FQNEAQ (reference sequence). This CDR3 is CASRHRGDLYTQYF. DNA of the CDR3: TGTGCCAGCAGACATCGGGGGGATCTATATACGCAGTATTTT.

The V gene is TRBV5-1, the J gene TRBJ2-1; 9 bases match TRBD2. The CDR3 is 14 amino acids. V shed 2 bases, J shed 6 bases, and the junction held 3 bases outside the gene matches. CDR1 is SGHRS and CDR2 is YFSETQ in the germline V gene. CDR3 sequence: CASSFSGSRNEQFF. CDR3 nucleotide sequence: TGCGCCAGCAGCTTTAGCGGGAGCCGCAATGAGCAGTTCTTC.

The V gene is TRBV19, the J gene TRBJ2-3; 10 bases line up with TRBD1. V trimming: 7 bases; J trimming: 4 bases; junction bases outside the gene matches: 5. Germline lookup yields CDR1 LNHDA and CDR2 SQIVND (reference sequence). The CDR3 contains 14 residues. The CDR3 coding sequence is TGTGCCAGTAAGGACAGGGGGGACGCAGATACGCAGTATTTT. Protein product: CASKDRGDADTQYF.

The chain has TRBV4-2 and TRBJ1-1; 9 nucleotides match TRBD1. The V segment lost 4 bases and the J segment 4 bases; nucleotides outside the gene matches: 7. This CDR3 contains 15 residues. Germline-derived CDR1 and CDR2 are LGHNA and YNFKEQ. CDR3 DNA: TGTGCCAGCAGCCTACACAGGGGGCTCATCACTGAAGCTTTCTTT. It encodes CASSLHRGLITEAFF.

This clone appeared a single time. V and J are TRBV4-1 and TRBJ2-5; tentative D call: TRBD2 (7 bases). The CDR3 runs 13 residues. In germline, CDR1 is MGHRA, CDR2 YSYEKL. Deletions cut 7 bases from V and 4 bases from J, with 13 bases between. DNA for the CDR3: TGCGCCAGCACCGGAGGGGGGGGAGAGACCCAGTACTTC. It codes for CASTGGGGETQYF.

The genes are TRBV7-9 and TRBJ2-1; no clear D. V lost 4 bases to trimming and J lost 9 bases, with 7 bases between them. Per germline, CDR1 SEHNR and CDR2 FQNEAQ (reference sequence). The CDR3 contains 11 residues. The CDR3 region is CASSSIGEQFF. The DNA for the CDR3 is TGTGCCAGCAGCTCTATTGGTGAGCAGTTCTTC.

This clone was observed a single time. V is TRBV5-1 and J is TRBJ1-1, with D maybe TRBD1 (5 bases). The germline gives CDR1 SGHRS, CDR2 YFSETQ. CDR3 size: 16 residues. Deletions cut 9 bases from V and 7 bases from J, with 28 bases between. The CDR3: CATSGPEGGGGGEAFF. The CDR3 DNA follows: TGCGCCACCTCAGGGCCGGAGGGTGGTGGGGGGGGTGAAGCTTTCTTT.

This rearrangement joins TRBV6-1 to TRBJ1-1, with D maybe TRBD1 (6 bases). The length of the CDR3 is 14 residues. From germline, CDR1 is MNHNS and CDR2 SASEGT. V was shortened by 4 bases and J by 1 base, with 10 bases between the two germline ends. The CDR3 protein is CASSADRWNTEAFF. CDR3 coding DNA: TGTGCCAGCAGTGCGGACAGATGGAACACTGAAGCTTTCTTT.

CDR3: CASSYWTGNTEAFF. Written as DNA, the CDR3 is TGTGCCAGCAGCTACTGGACAGGGAACACTGAAGCTTTCTTT. The chain is built from TRBV7-2 and TRBJ1-1; TRBD1 agrees at 7 bases. Germline CDR1 is SGHTA and CDR2 is FQGNSA. The V segment lost 4 bases and the J segment 1 base; nucleotides outside the gene matches: 3. This CDR3 is built from 14 residues.

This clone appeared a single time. CDR3 DNA: TGTGCCAGCAGCCCGACAGTGAACACTGAAGCTTTCTTT. Residues: CASSPTVNTEAFF. The chain carries TRBV11-2 and TRBJ1-1; the D gene is possibly TRBD1 (5 bases). The CDR3 loop spans 13 amino acids. V lost 5 bases and J 0 bases, leaving 7 bases between the germline ends. Germline CDR1 and CDR2: SGHAT and FQNNGV.